This TCR beta chain was recovered during a study of molecular identifiers for immune sequencing clone quantification. This clonotype is labeled as medium-sized. MiXCR, run by TCRdb on the PCR reads, gives a single entry per CDR3 protein. The repertoire includes 8,000 to 11,000 distinct CDR3 sequences, roughly a sixth of them detected once, and 2% to 2.5% sits in the top ten. The sequencing sample was made of naive CD8+ T cells from blood, with Jurkat cell RNA spiked in. Documented subset: FACS-sorted CD8+CD4-CCR7+CD45RA+ naive T cells. This TCR was recovered from a human donor in good health. Some libraries in this study had Jurkat cell RNA spiked in.

The chain's CDR3 is CASRQGAVAKNIQYF. CDR3 bases: TGTGCCAGTAGACAGGGGGCGGTAGCCAAAAACATTCAGTACTTC. This chain connects TRBV19 to TRBJ2-4; 9 bases align to TRBD1. V lost 6 bases, J lost 0 bases, and 3 bases stayed unmatched. This CDR3 has 15 residues. Germline-derived CDR1 and CDR2 are LNHDA and SQIVND (reference sequence).